Below are 13 T cell receptor beta chains sequenced from a single sample in a study of blood T cells in healthy people across ages. Next came a second PCR, run for about 7 to 12 cycles, which used a sample-barcoded 5' primer along with a J-beta primer mix. TCRdb fed the 5' RACE reads into MiXCR, producing one record per CDR3 protein. The sample comprises some 1,800,000 distinct CDR3 sequences, roughly two fifths of which are singletons, and around 23% rests with the top ten. The sequenced sample consisted of blood. The receptors were gathered from a human donor in good health.

This chain joins TRBV21-1 and TRBJ2-2. TRBV21-1 constitutes a pseudogene. This CDR3 spans 12 amino acids. The CDR3 coding sequence is TGTGCCAGCAGCACAGGGTGGAGGGAGCTGTTTTTT. Its protein product is CASSTGWRELFF.

The V and J genes are TRBV7-8 and TRBJ2-2; D perhaps matches TRBD2 (7 bases). V lost 2 bases, J lost 3 bases, and 13 bases lay in between. The CDR3 is 16 residues long. Germline V gives CDR1 SGHVS, CDR2 FQNEAQ. CDR3 coding DNA: TGTGCCAGCAGCTTAAAGGCGGGGGCCTACACCGGGGAGCTGTTTTTT. Its translation: CASSLKAGAYTGELFF.

This clonotype was seen a handful of times. The chain joins TRBV20-1 to TRBJ1-1, with 7 nucleotides matching TRBD1. V lost 5 bases to trimming and J lost 0 bases; unmatched junction nucleotides: 9. Germline-derived CDR1 and CDR2 are DFQATT and SNEGSKA (reference sequence). The CDR3 spans 15 residues. CDR3 sequence: CSAGRDSQMNTEAFF. The DNA for the CDR3 is TGCAGTGCTGGCCGGGACAGCCAAATGAACACTGAAGCTTTCTTT.

The gene calls are TRBV10-3 and TRBJ1-5, with 11 bases that match TRBD1. The V gene's germline CDR1 is ENHRY and CDR2 SYGVKD. Losses at the gene ends were 6 bases for V and 2 bases for J; bases not matched to a gene: 6. CDR3 length: 16 residues. CDR3 region: CAISQDRGLGNQPQHF. The CDR3 DNA is TGTGCCATCAGCCAGGACAGGGGGCTAGGCAATCAGCCCCAGCATTTT.

This clonotype came up a few times. At one end the junction does not follow the germline gene, possibly because of a read error. The chain uses TRBV29-1 and TRBJ1-2; a weak D match, TRBD1 (5 bases). The CDR3 is 13 residues long. Germline V gives CDR1 SQVTM, CDR2 ANQGSEA. The CDR3, as DNA: TGCAGCGTCTCGGGGGTTCTTAACTATGGCCACACCTTC. It is translated as CSVSGVLNYGHTF.

The V and J genes are TRBV6-2 or TRBV6-3 and TRBJ1-5, with TRBD1 identical over 9 bases. The length of the CDR3 is 16 residues. J lost 2 bases, V lost 2 bases, and 4 bases had no gene match. Germline CDR1 MNHEY, CDR2 SVGEGT. CDR3 protein: CASSYPRTGGNQPQHF. CDR3 nucleotides: TGTGCCAGCAGTTACCCGCGGACAGGGGGCAATCAGCCCCAGCATTTT.

The chain links TRBV7-2 to TRBJ1-1; perhaps TRBD1 as D (6 bases). The germline V and J ends were trimmed by 3 bases and 0 bases, with 14 bases remaining between them. CDR3 size: 16 residues. Germline CDR1 SGHTA, CDR2 FQGNSA. In DNA, the CDR3 is TGTGCCAGCAGCTTTTTGGGGGCGGGGGTGAACACTGAAGCTTTCTTT. It yields the protein CASSFLGAGVNTEAFF.

The chain recombines TRBV12-3 or TRBV12-4 with TRBJ2-1, with unresolved D. The V end lost 7 bases, the J end lost 8 bases, and 15 bases lay between the germline ends. The CDR3 loop spans 13 amino acids. The CDR3 region is CASTSSPPDEQFF. As DNA, the CDR3 is TGTGCCAGCACCTCTTCGCCGCCGGATGAGCAGTTCTTC.

This clonotype was found a few times. This chain joins TRBV6-6 and TRBJ1-2; 8 bases agree with TRBD1. The CDR3 covers 14 residues. Germline V gene data show CDR1 as MNHNY and CDR2 as SVGAGI (reference sequence). Trimming took 7 bases from V and 1 from J; bases not matched to a gene: 5. The CDR3 region has the DNA TGTGCCAGCACGACAGGGGAGAATAACTATGGCTACACCTTC. Its translation: CASTTGENNYGYTF.

The table lists this clonotype with a few counts. The chain links TRBV20-1 to TRBJ1-2; D unresolved. The CDR3 has 11 amino acids. V was shortened by 5 bases and J by 7 bases, with 11 bases between the two germline ends. The germline V gene encodes CDR1 DFQATT and CDR2 SNEGSKA (reference sequence). Here the CDR3 reads CSAWVDGGYTF. The CDR3 DNA reads as TGCAGTGCTTGGGTTGATGGTGGCTACACCTTC.

This clonotype was picked up many times. This rearrangement joins TRBV4-3 to TRBJ2-7, with D possibly TRBD2 on 6 matching bases. The germline V and J ends were trimmed by 3 bases and 3 bases, with 15 bases remaining between them. Germline V lookup: CDR1 LGHNA, CDR2 YSLEER. This CDR3 spans 15 amino acids. The CDR3 DNA reads TGCGCCAGCAGCCAGGGGAGGTTTGGAGGCTACGAGCAGTACTTC. Amino acid sequence: CASSQGRFGGYEQYF.

The chain links TRBV3-1 to TRBJ2-7; D call uncertain. CDR1 and CDR2 from the germline V gene are LGHDT and YNNKEL (reference sequence). CDR3 size: 13 residues. The V and J ends lost 0 bases and 2 bases respectively, with 5 bases between them. The CDR3 nucleotides read TGTGCCAGCAGCCAAGACCCCCCCTACGAGCAGTACTTC. The encoded protein is CASSQDPPYEQYF.

The chain is built from TRBV7-9 and TRBJ2-4, with TRBD1 matching 8 bases. The CDR3 consists of 15 residues. V shed 3 bases and J 6 bases; nucleotides not matched to a gene: 7. In germline, CDR1 is SEHNR, CDR2 FQNEAQ (reference sequence). CDR3 protein: CASSFWTGPRNIQYF. CDR3 nucleotide sequence: TGTGCCAGCAGCTTTTGGACAGGGCCTCGAAACATTCAGTACTTC.